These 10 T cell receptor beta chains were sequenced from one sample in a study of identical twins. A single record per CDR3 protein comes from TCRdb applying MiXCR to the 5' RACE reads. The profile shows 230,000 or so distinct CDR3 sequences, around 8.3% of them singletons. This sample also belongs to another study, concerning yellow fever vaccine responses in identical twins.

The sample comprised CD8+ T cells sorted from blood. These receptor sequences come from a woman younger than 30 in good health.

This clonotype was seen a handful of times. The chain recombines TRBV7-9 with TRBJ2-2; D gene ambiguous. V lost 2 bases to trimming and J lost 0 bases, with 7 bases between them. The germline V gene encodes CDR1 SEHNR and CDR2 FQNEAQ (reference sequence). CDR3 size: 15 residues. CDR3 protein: CASSLRQPNTGELFF. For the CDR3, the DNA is TGTGCCAGCAGCTTAAGACAACCGAACACCGGGGAGCTGTTTTTT.

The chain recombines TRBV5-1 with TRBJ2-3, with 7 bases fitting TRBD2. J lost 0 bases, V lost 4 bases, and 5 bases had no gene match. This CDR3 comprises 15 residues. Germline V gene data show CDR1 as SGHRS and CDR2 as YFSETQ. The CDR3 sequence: CASSVPAGSTDTQYF. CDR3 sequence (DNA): TGCGCCAGCAGCGTACCAGCGGGGAGCACAGATACGCAGTATTTT.

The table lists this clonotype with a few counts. DNA of the CDR3: TGTGCCAGCAGTCCTCCGCAGGGTACCACAGATACGCAGTATTTT. This codes for CASSPPQGTTDTQYF. The V and J genes are TRBV12-3 or TRBV12-4 and TRBJ2-3, with a weak D call TRBD1 (5 bases). CDR3 length: 15 residues. V dropped 5 bases and J dropped 2 bases, with 14 bases sitting between them.

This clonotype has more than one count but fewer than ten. The CDR3, as DNA: TGTGCCAGCAGTTCATTAGCGGGGGGGCCGGTAGATACGCAGTATTTT. Amino acid sequence: CASSSLAGGPVDTQYF. The gene calls are TRBV11-2 and TRBJ2-3, with 11 bases aligning to TRBD2. With V trimmed by 6 bases and J by 5 bases, 10 bases remained unmatched. Germline loops: CDR1 SGHAT, CDR2 FQNNGV. The CDR3 has 16 residues.

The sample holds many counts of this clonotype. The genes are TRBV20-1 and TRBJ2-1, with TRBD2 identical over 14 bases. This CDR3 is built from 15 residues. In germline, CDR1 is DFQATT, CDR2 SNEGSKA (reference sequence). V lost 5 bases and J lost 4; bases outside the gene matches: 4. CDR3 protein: CSAPTSGGDYNEQFF. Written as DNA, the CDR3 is TGCAGTGCTCCGACTAGCGGGGGGGATTACAATGAGCAGTTCTTC.

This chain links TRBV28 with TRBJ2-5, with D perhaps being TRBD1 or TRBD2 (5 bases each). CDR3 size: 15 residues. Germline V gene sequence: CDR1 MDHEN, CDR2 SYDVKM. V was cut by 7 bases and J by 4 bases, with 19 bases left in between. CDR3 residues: CASIGVGSTGETQYF. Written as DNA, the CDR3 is TGTGCCAGCATCGGGGTAGGGAGTACAGGAGAGACCCAGTACTTC.

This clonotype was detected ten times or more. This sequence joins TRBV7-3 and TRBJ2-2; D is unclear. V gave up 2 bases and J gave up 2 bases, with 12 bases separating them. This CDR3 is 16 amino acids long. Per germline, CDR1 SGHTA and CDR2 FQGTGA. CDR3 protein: CASSLGVGFNTGELFF. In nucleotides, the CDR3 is TGTGCCAGCAGCTTAGGCGTAGGGTTCAACACCGGGGAGCTGTTTTTT.

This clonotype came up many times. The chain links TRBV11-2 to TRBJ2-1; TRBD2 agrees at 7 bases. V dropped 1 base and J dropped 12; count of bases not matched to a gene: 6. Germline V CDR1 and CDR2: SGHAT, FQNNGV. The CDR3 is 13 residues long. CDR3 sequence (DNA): TGTGCCAGCAGCTTAGGACTAGCTACGGGGCAGTTCTTC. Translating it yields CASSLGLATGQFF.

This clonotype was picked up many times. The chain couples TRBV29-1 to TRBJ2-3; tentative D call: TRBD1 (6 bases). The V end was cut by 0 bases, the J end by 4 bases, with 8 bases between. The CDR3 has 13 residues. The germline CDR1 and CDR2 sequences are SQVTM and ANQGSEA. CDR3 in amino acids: CSVEDGGSDTQYF. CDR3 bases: TGCAGCGTTGAAGATGGGGGCTCAGATACGCAGTATTTT.

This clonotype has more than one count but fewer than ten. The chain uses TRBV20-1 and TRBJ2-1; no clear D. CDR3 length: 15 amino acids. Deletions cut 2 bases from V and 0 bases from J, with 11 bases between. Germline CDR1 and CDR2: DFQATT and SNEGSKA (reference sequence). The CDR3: CSARPELGSYNEQFF. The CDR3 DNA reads TGCAGTGCTAGACCGGAACTGGGCTCCTACAATGAGCAGTTCTTC.